These 30 T cell receptor beta chains originate from one sample sequenced in a study of T-cell memory formation after mild COVID-19. TCRdb re-called the 5' RACE reads with MiXCR, one entry per CDR3 protein. The repertoire holds some 48,000 distinct CDR3 sequences, with less than 15% as singletons. The source material was PBMCs or a T cell subset sorted from them (not recorded which). The receptors derive from a man aged 18 to 35 who had mild COVID-19 (a few samples of this study predate the infection). Cell type and time point are not known.

This clonotype was counted a few times. CDR3 in DNA: TGTGCCAGCAGCTGGAGTGGGGGAGAGACCCAGTACTTC. Translated, it gives CASSWSGGETQYF. The V and J genes are TRBV7-2 and TRBJ2-5; D could derive from TRBD1 or TRBD2 (5 bases each). The CDR3 runs 13 residues. V was trimmed by 4 bases and J by 4 bases, leaving 10 bases between them. Germline CDR1 is SGHTA and CDR2 is FQGNSA.

Many counts were recorded for this clonotype. V is TRBV19 and J is TRBJ2-7, with D tentatively TRBD1 (6 bases). CDR1 is LNHDA and CDR2 is SQIVND in the germline V gene (reference sequence). This CDR3 region has 9 residues. V was clipped by 9 bases and J by 10 bases, with 10 bases between them. In DNA, the CDR3 is TGTGCCAGGGGGGACAAACAGTACGTC. Amino acid sequence: CARGDKQYV.

The table lists this clonotype with a few counts. This chain uses TRBV6-6 with TRBJ1-4, with D unresolved. The germline CDR1 and CDR2 sequences are MNHNY and SVGAGI (reference sequence). The CDR3 is made up of 13 amino acids. Trimming stripped 2 bases from V and 8 bases from J, with 9 bases between. CDR3 nucleotide sequence: TGTGCCAGCAGTTACGGAACGGGAGAAAAACTGTTTTTT. Its translation is CASSYGTGEKLFF.

This clonotype was counted between two and nine times. The V gene is TRBV7-6, the J gene TRBJ1-6, with a weak D call TRBD1 (6 bases). Per the germline V gene, CDR1 is SGHVS and CDR2 is FNYEAQ. The V gene lost 5 bases and the J gene lost 6 bases, with 8 bases spanning the gap. CDR3 length: 13 amino acids. Here the CDR3 DNA reads TGTGCCAGCAGCCCCAGGGGTAATTCACCCCTCCACTTT. Its protein product is CASSPRGNSPLHF.

This clonotype was recorded at least ten times. The chain recombines TRBV27 with TRBJ2-1; 9 bases map to TRBD2. CDR1 and CDR2 from the germline V gene are MNHEY and SMNVEV (reference sequence). J was trimmed by 4 bases and V by 2 bases; bases with no gene match: 3. CDR3 length: 15 amino acids. The CDR3 DNA is TGTGCCAGCAGTTTAATAGCGGGGGTATACAATGAGCAGTTCTTC. This encodes CASSLIAGVYNEQFF.

There are many counts of this clonotype. This chain connects TRBV15 to TRBJ2-5; D may be TRBD2 (5 bases). Trimming took 4 bases from V and 5 from J, leaving 17 bases between them. Looked up from germline, CDR1 is LNHNV and CDR2 is YYDKDF (reference sequence). The CDR3 covers 15 residues. CDR3 DNA: TGTGCCACCAGCAATCAGTTTTCCCCGGGGGAGACCCAGTACTTC. Translating gives CATSNQFSPGETQYF.

This clonotype has more than one count but fewer than ten. The rearrangement uses TRBV6-5 and TRBJ2-7; D not resolved. Deletions cut 2 bases from V and 5 bases from J, with 10 bases between. The CDR3 covers 13 residues. From germline, CDR1 is MNHEY and CDR2 SVGAGI. This chain's CDR3 is CASSYVARDEQYF. For the CDR3, the DNA is TGTGCCAGCAGTTACGTGGCTCGGGACGAGCAGTACTTC.

This clonotype was detected only a few times. The chain recombines TRBV24-1 with TRBJ1-2; D is unresolved. There are 11 residues in the CDR3. The V gene lost 3 bases and the J gene lost 7 bases, with 5 bases spanning the gap. Germline V gives CDR1 KGHDR, CDR2 SFDVKD. In nucleotides, the CDR3 is TGTGCCACCAGTGATCCCCGTGGCTACACCTTC. It specifies CATSDPRGYTF.

This chain uses TRBV9 with TRBJ2-1; 12 nucleotides align to TRBD2. The CDR3 contains 15 residues. V was pared by 3 bases and J by 6 bases, with 4 bases of the junction left unmatched. CDR1 and CDR2 from the germline V gene are SGDLS and YYNGEE. CDR3 region: CASSAPGLAGNEQFF. The CDR3 DNA is TGTGCCAGCAGCGCCCCGGGACTAGCGGGCAATGAGCAGTTCTTC.

This clonotype was detected a few times. V is TRBV6-1 and J is TRBJ2-3; no firm D call. The V and J ends lost 2 bases and 4 bases respectively, with 7 bases between them. Germline CDR1 is MNHNS and CDR2 is SASEGT. The CDR3 has 13 amino acids. CDR3 loop: CASSEYRSDTQYF. CDR3 DNA sequence: TGTGCCAGCAGTGAATACAGATCAGATACGCAGTATTTT.

This clonotype was detected a few times. The chain joins TRBV6-5 to TRBJ2-3; D might be TRBD2 (6 bases). V lost 2 bases, J lost 4 bases, and 10 bases lay in between. The CDR3 loop spans 14 amino acids. CDR1 and CDR2 from the germline V gene are MNHEY and SVGAGI. CDR3 protein: CASSYAGGADTQYF. CDR3 nucleotide sequence: TGTGCCAGCAGTTACGCCGGGGGAGCAGATACGCAGTATTTT.

The rearrangement joins TRBV28 to TRBJ1-3; maybe TRBD1 (5 bases). CDR3 size: 16 residues. V was shortened by 6 bases and J by 11 bases, with 26 bases between the two germline ends. The germline gives CDR1 MDHEN, CDR2 SYDVKM. CDR3 amino acids: CASRLTGSLGGSAIYF. The CDR3 region has the DNA TGTGCCAGCAGACTGACCGGGAGCCTTGGGGGAAGCGCCATATATTTT.

CDR3 nucleotides: TGTGCCAGTTATAGCGGGAATGAGCAGTTCTTC. Encoded protein: CASYSGNEQFF. The chain combines TRBV19 with TRBJ2-1; 7 bases match TRBD2. This CDR3 has 11 residues. With V trimmed by 8 bases and J by 7 bases, 2 bases remained unmatched. CDR1 and CDR2 from the germline V gene are LNHDA and SQIVND (reference sequence). Full variable domain (remainder filled in from reference TRBV19 and TRBJ2-1): DGGITQSPKYLFRKEGQNVTLSCEQNLNHDAMYWYRQDPGQGLRLIYYSQIVNDFQKGDIAEGYSVSREKKESFPLTVTSAQKNPTAFYLCASYSGNEQFFGPGTRLTVL.

In this sample, this clonotype turned up a few times. The chain carries TRBV5-1 and TRBJ1-1; D unresolved. CDR1 is SGHRS and CDR2 is YFSETQ in the germline V gene. With 5 bases removed from V and 0 bases from J, the gap between germline ends came to 8 bases. The CDR3 length is 13 residues. CDR3 DNA sequence: TGCGCCAGCAGTCCGCAGCTGAACACTGAAGCTTTCTTT. This translates into CASSPQLNTEAFF.

This clonotype was counted a single time. This may arise from a read error, as a much more abundant clone is one base away. This sequence joins TRBV12-3 or TRBV12-4 and TRBJ2-1; D not certain. The CDR3 is made up of 11 amino acids. CDR3 nucleotides: TGTGCCAGCAGTTTCTACAATCAGCAGTTCTTC. The encoded protein is CASSFYNQQFF.

This clonotype was seen only a few times. V and J are TRBV10-1 and TRBJ2-7; perhaps D is TRBD1 or TRBD2 (5 bases each). The CDR3 extends over 16 amino acids. Per the germline V gene, CDR1 is WNHNN and CDR2 is SYGVQD (reference sequence). Trimming left V 10 bases short and J 6 bases short, with 28 bases between. CDR3 loop: CATGVGTVEREVEQYV. The CDR3 DNA reads TGCGCCACCGGGGTCGGGACGGTGGAACGTGAGGTCGAGCAGTACGTC.

This clonotype was recorded many times. In DNA, the CDR3 is TGCAGCGTGGCTCTCTCTGGGGCCAACGTCCTGACTTTC. As protein: CSVALSGANVLTF. The J gene is TRBJ2-6, the V gene TRBV29-1; unclear D gene. This CDR3 has 13 amino acids. Per the germline V gene, CDR1 is SQVTM and CDR2 is ANQGSEA. V gave up 6 bases and J gave up 0 bases, with 6 bases separating them.

This clonotype showed up many times. This sequence joins TRBV5-1 and TRBJ2-3; 12 bases agree with TRBD2. The CDR3 consists of 16 residues. Germline CDR1 is SGHRS and CDR2 is YFSETQ. The junction had 5 bases not matched to a gene; V was cut back by 4 bases and J by 2 bases. The CDR3 nucleotides read TGCGCCAGCAGCCTTGGACTAGCGGGGACCACAGATACGCAGTATTTT. Its protein is CASSLGLAGTTDTQYF.

This clonotype was detected many times. V and J are TRBV12-3 or TRBV12-4 and TRBJ1-4; 7 nucleotides align to TRBD1. The CDR3 is made up of 15 amino acids. V shed 5 bases, J shed 5 bases, and the junction held 8 bases outside the gene matches. CDR3: CASSTWARGNEKLFF. CDR3 nucleotide sequence: TGTGCCAGCAGTACTTGGGCCAGGGGGAATGAAAAACTGTTTTTT.

The J gene is TRBJ1-6, the V gene TRBV19; D unresolved. Germline lookup yields CDR1 LNHDA and CDR2 SQIVND (reference sequence). Trimming left V 0 bases short and J 9 bases short, with 18 bases between. This CDR3 contains 17 residues. CDR3: CASSIDLAGGLASPLHF. The CDR3 DNA follows: TGTGCCAGTAGTATAGATCTGGCCGGCGGTCTCGCTTCACCCCTCCACTTT.

The sample holds a few counts of this clonotype. One junction end does not reproduce the germline sequence, and a read error may be involved. The chain uses TRBV7-9 and TRBJ2-3; D unclear. The CDR3 length is 12 residues. CDR1 SEHNR and CDR2 FQNEAQ come from the germline V gene (reference sequence). In nucleotides, the CDR3 is TGTGCCAGCAGCTCTAGTTCAGAGACGCAGTATTTT. This translates into CASSSSSETQYF.

This clonotype was found a few times. The chain is built from TRBV30 and TRBJ1-6; 8 nucleotides line up with TRBD1. This CDR3 is built from 15 residues. V trimming: 3 bases; J trimming: 10 bases; junction bases outside the gene matches: 11. The germline V gene encodes CDR1 GTSNPN and CDR2 SVGIG (reference sequence). The CDR3 is CAWSLLDREDSPLHF. CDR3 nucleotide sequence: TGTGCCTGGAGCCTTCTGGACAGGGAAGACTCACCCCTCCACTTT.

This clonotype came up a few times. V is TRBV20-1 and J is TRBJ2-3; 9 bases are shared with TRBD2. The trim removed 1 base at V and 4 bases at J, leaving 12 bases unmatched. CDR1 and CDR2 (germline): DFQATT, SNEGSKA (reference sequence). This CDR3 has 17 amino acids. The CDR3 DNA reads TGCAGTGCTAGAGCTCCCCCGGGTAGCGGGGGACCAGATACGCAGTATTTT. This sequence encodes CSARAPPGSGGPDTQYF.

This clonotype was counted between two and nine times. This chain links TRBV12-3 or TRBV12-4 with TRBJ2-3, with 12 nucleotides matching TRBD2. The V segment lost 6 bases and the J segment 0 bases; nucleotides outside the gene matches: 4. This CDR3 comprises 16 residues. The DNA of the CDR3 is TGTGCCAGCAGGCTAGCGGGGGGGCCGAGCACAGATACGCAGTATTTT. Amino acids: CASRLAGGPSTDTQYF.

This clonotype appeared many times. V and J are TRBV12-3 or TRBV12-4 and TRBJ2-1, with D perhaps assigned TRBD1 or TRBD2 (6 bases each). V lost 6 bases and J 5 bases, leaving 14 bases between the germline ends. The CDR3 is made up of 14 amino acids. The CDR3 nucleotides read TGTGCCAGCAGATCTACGGGGGCCAACAATGAGCAGTTCTTC. Residues: CASRSTGANNEQFF.

In this sample, this clonotype turned up many times. The rearrangement links TRBV5-1 to TRBJ2-1; 10 bases are shared with TRBD1. V lost 4 bases and J lost 4; bases outside the gene matches: 8. CDR1 and CDR2 (germline): SGHRS, YFSETQ. The CDR3 is made up of 16 amino acids. CDR3 in amino acids: CASSRSGQGYYNEQFF. For the CDR3, the DNA is TGCGCCAGCAGCCGATCGGGACAGGGGTATTACAATGAGCAGTTCTTC.

The chain recombines TRBV7-9 with TRBJ1-3; no clear D. Germline V gives CDR1 SEHNR, CDR2 FQNEAQ (reference sequence). The CDR3 spans 14 residues. V lost 7 bases, J lost 0 bases, and 10 bases lay in between. The CDR3 sequence: CASKGASSGNTIYF. Written as DNA, the CDR3 is TGTGCCAGCAAAGGAGCTAGCTCTGGAAACACCATATATTTT. Using reference TRBV7-9 and TRBJ1-3 for the parts outside the CDR3, the full variable domain is DTGVSQNPRHKITKRGQNVTFRCDPISEHNRLYWYRQTLGQGPEFLTYFQNEAQLEKSRLLSDRFSAERPKGSFSTLEIQRTEQGDSAMYLCASKGASSGNTIYFGEGSWLTVV.

CDR3 DNA: TGTGCCAGCAGTTCGGGGTGGGATCAGCCCCAGCATTTT. Amino acids: CASSSGWDQPQHF. The chain recombines TRBV6-6 with TRBJ1-5; D not resolved. The V gene lost 4 bases and the J gene lost 5 bases, with 9 bases spanning the gap. The CDR3 has 13 residues. Per germline, CDR1 MNHNY and CDR2 SVGAGI (reference sequence).

The chain has TRBV12-5 and TRBJ2-1, with 7 bases that match TRBD1. Germline values: CDR1 LGHNT, CDR2 FRNRAP. V lost 0 bases and J lost 4; bases outside the gene matches: 9. The CDR3 sequence is 17 residues long. The CDR3 bases are TGTGCTAGTGGTTTGGTATTCGGTGGGGACAGTTACAATGAGCAGTTCTTC. Amino acid sequence: CASGLVFGGDSYNEQFF. The whole variable domain, remainder taken from reference TRBV12-5 and TRBJ2-1, is DARVTQTPRHKVTEMGQEVTMRCQPILGHNTVFWYRQTMMQGLELLAYFRNRAPLDDSGMPKDRFSAEMPDATLATLKIQPSEPRDSAVYFCASGLVFGGDSYNEQFFGPGTRLTVL.

The chain recombines TRBV7-2 with TRBJ2-3, with 7 positions matching TRBD2. V gave up 2 bases and J gave up 3 bases; unmatched junction bases: 8. This CDR3 spans 16 amino acids. Germline assignment: CDR1 SGHTA and CDR2 FQGNSA. Written as DNA, the CDR3 is TGTGCCAGCAGCTTATGGGCTAGCGGTAATACAGATACGCAGTATTTT. This codes for CASSLWASGNTDTQYF.